This passage covers 3 T cell receptor beta chains from one sample sequenced in a study of long-term antiretroviral therapy in people with HIV. Runs used v3.0 of the immunoSEQ assay and were done at survey level. The table came from immunoSEQ multiplex PCR; TCRdb's copy has only in-frame clones and leaves some out. The sample holds about 15,000 clones; roughly 91% are singletons and the top ten take 7.5% to 9.5%. Specimen: unsorted PBMCs, collected 0.3 years after starting antiretroviral therapy. The receptors stem from a man aged 55 to 70 with HIV.

This sequence joins TRBV7-9 and TRBJ1-1; 12 bases fit TRBD1. The V and J ends lost 6 bases and 3 bases, in that order; junction bases with no gene match: 14. In germline, CDR1 is SEHNR, CDR2 FQNEAQ (reference sequence). The CDR3 length is 18 residues. The CDR3 loop is CASSGISGTGGTYTEAFF. CDR3 DNA: TGTGCCAGCAGTGGGATTTCCGGGACAGGGGGCACCTACACTGAAGCTTTCTTT.

The chain carries TRBV7-3 and TRBJ2-2, with D perhaps TRBD2 (6 bases). The CDR3 loop spans 15 amino acids. V dropped 6 bases and J dropped 0 bases, with 11 bases sitting between them. In germline, CDR1 is SGHTA, CDR2 FQGTGA. CDR3 coding DNA: TGTGCCAGCAGAGCCGGGACTTCGAACACCGGGGAGCTGTTTTTT. Translation gives CASRAGTSNTGELFF.

The CDR3 loop reads CASSFLAGGPYNEQFF. In DNA form, the CDR3 reads TGTGCCAGCAGCTTCCTAGCGGGAGGGCCCTACAATGAGCAGTTCTTC. V usage is TRBV11-1 and J usage is TRBJ2-1; 12 positions agree with TRBD2. Germline assignment: CDR1 SGHAT and CDR2 FQDESV (reference sequence). V lost 3 bases to trimming and J lost 2 bases; unmatched junction nucleotides: 2. The CDR3 length is 16 residues.